The present T cell receptor (beta chain) was sequenced within a study of blood T cell repertoires in COVID-19. Study context: There were acute and convalescent COVID-19 samples, and they came from the United States, Italy and Spain. From T cells, B-cell-depleted T cells, or PBMCs came the material, which was cDNA or gDNA.

As processed by the authors: Counts of nucleated cells, estimated from reference gene primer amplification, were obtained. Using immunoSEQ multiplex PCR, the repertoire was profiled, and TCRdb retains in-frame clones only, with some absent. That table furnishes V, J and clone size, whereas the DNA furnished D and trimming. The data show around 150,000 clones, around 81% seen once. V dropped 4 bases and J dropped 5 bases, with 11 bases sitting between them. The germline V gene has CDR1 MDHEN and CDR2 SYDVKM. This CDR3 has 14 amino acids. The sequence derives from a woman aged 60-75 years with active or convalescent COVID-19. This chain uses TRBV28 with TRBJ1-4, with D perhaps TRBD1 (5 bases). The sequenced sample was peripheral blood. The CDR3 nucleotides are TGTGCCAGCAGTTCCGACAGCTACAATGAAAAACTGTTTTTT. The encoded protein is CASSSDSYNEKLFF. Filled out from reference TRBV28 and TRBJ1-4, the complete variable domain reads DVKVTQSSRYLVKRTGEKVFLECVQDMDHENMFWYRQDPGLGLRLIYFSYDVKMKEKGDIPEGYSVSREKKERFSLILESASTNQTSMYLCASSSDSYNEKLFFGSGTQLSVL.